This TCR beta chain was identified during a study of metastatic and nonmetastatic thyroid tumors. Turning to the study itself: For malignant and benign thyroid patients, tumor or nodule tissue and blood were the sources whose repertoires were compared. Whole-study results and caveats: As reported, TCR beta diversity in blood and tumor was significantly higher in malignant thyroid tumors than in benign nodules.

The germline V gene encodes CDR1 SEHNR and CDR2 FQNEAQ (reference sequence). Trimming left V 3 bases short and J 4 bases short, with 10 bases between. CDR3 size: 14 residues. Each patient went into thyroid surgery without having received any treatment. Original data processing: CDR3 differences across clinicopathological groups were used to build a distant-metastasis classifier for papillary thyroid cancer. TCRdb re-called clones via MiXCR from the PCR reads. TCRdb assigned the V and J calls; the authors' analysis was not used. This table holds about 69,000 clones, 13% to 15% found once. This clone was found a few times. The target antigen is unknown. One base away lies a much larger clone, so this may be a sequencing read error. Other DNA sequences within the sample encode an identical CDR3.

The rearrangement joins TRBV7-9 to TRBJ1-3; D remains unclear. The origin of this receptor is a male donor with papillary thyroid cancer or a benign thyroid nodule (not recorded which). Some clones in this sample may be carry-over from other donors' samples. Sequencing was performed on blood. CDR3 loop: CASSFPGAGNTIYF. In nucleotides, the CDR3 is TGTGCCAGCAGCTTTCCGGGAGCCGGAAACACCATATATTTT. Filled out from reference TRBV7-9 and TRBJ1-3, the complete variable domain reads DTGVSQNPRHKITKRGQNVTFRCDPISEHNRLYWYRQTLGQGPEFLTYFQNEAQLEKSRLLSDRFSAERPKGSFSTLEIQRTEQGDSAMYLCASSFPGAGNTIYFGEGSWLTVV.